The next 20 T cell receptor beta chains were all read from a single sample in a study of shared clonotypes between healthy human individuals. Repertoires were generated with immunoSEQ multiplex PCR, while TCRdb's copy carries only in-frame clones and drops some. The table includes more than 400,000 clones, approximately 82% detected once. The material sequenced was PBMCs. These receptors all come from a woman in her thirties or forties in good health. Some clones in this sample may be carry-over from other donors' samples.

V gene TRBV2 combines with J gene TRBJ2-5; the D call may be TRBD1 or TRBD2 (5 bases each). Germline loops: CDR1 SNHLY, CDR2 FYNNEI. V shed 1 base and J shed 7 bases, with 13 bases lying between them. The CDR3 is 14 amino acids. CDR3 loop: CASSEGDGGGTQYF. In DNA form, the CDR3 reads TGTGCCAGCAGTGAAGGGGACGGTGGAGGGACCCAGTACTTC.

The chain joins TRBV7-9 to TRBJ2-5; D not certain. V dropped 5 bases and J dropped 0 bases, with 10 bases sitting between them. This CDR3 has 14 residues. Looked up from germline, CDR1 is SEHNR and CDR2 is FQNEAQ (reference sequence). The CDR3 protein is CASSPGRNQETQYF. The CDR3 DNA follows: TGTGCCAGCAGCCCCGGACGTAACCAAGAGACCCAGTACTTC.

The rearrangement uses TRBV2 and TRBJ1-5, with D maybe TRBD1 (6 bases). Germline CDR1 reads SNHLY; CDR2 reads FYNNEI. The CDR3 totals 16 residues. The ends were cut back, 8 bases at V and 1 base at J, with 18 bases in the middle. In DNA form, the CDR3 reads TGTGCCAGCCATGGGGGCAGGGAAAGGAGCAATCAGCCCCAGCATTTT. Amino acid sequence: CASHGGRERSNQPQHF. Complete variable domain (other parts from reference TRBV2 and TRBJ1-5): EPEVTQTPSHQVTQMGQEVILRCVPISNHLYFYWYRQILGQKVEFLVSFYNNEISEKSEIFDDQFSVERPDGSNFTLKIRSTKLEDSAMYFCASHGGRERSNQPQHFGDGTRLSIL.

The V call is TRBV18, the J call TRBJ1-3; D not certain. Trimming stripped 0 bases from V and 0 bases from J, with 12 bases between. The germline V gene encodes CDR1 KGHSH and CDR2 LQKENI. The CDR3 is 17 residues long. The CDR3 nucleotides are TGTGCCAGCTCACCACCGCAAAGTACTATCTCTGGAAACACCATATATTTT. Its translation is CASSPPQSTISGNTIYF. Full variable domain (outside the CDR3, taken from reference TRBV18 and TRBJ1-3): NAGVMQNPRHLVRRRGQEARLRCSPMKGHSHVYWYRQLPEEGLKFMVYLQKENIIDESGMPKERFSAEFPKEGPSILRIQQVVRGDSAAYFCASSPPQSTISGNTIYFGEGSWLTVV.

The CDR3 reads CASSEPHRGQTEAFF. DNA of the CDR3: TGTGCCAGCAGCGAGCCCCACAGGGGGCAAACTGAAGCTTTCTTT. This chain joins TRBV7-3 and TRBJ1-1; 9 bases line up with TRBD1. Unmatched junction bases numbered 9, after V lost 5 bases and J lost 5 bases. Germline CDR1 and CDR2: SGHTA and FQGTGA. The CDR3 covers 15 residues. Full variable domain (remainder filled in from reference TRBV7-3 and TRBJ1-1): GAGVSQTPSNKVTEKGKYVELRCDPISGHTALYWYRQSLGQGPEFLIYFQGTGAADDSGLPNDRFFAVRPEGSVSTLKIQRTERGDSAVYLCASSEPHRGQTEAFFGQGTRLTVV.

The chain joins TRBV7-2 to TRBJ2-7; 7 bases map to TRBD2. V gave up 5 bases and J gave up 7 bases; unmatched junction bases: 5. This CDR3 region has 12 residues. CDR1 is SGHTA, CDR2 FQGNSA, per germline. The CDR3 sequence: CASSRTSAEQYF. The CDR3 DNA reads as TGTGCCAGCAGCCGCACTAGCGCTGAGCAGTACTTC.

This rearrangement joins TRBV28 to TRBJ2-2; 10 bases match TRBD2. V lost 4 bases to trimming and J lost 5 bases; unmatched junction nucleotides: 10. From germline, CDR1 is MDHEN and CDR2 SYDVKM. The CDR3 is 17 amino acids. The CDR3 DNA follows: TGTGCCAGCAGTTCAGGACTAGCGGAGATACGAACCGGGGAGCTGTTTTTT. It translates to CASSSGLAEIRTGELFF.

The rearrangement uses TRBV28 and TRBJ2-5; tentatively, D is TRBD2 (6 bases). Deletions cut 7 bases from V and 4 bases from J, with 13 bases between. CDR3 length: 13 residues. CDR1 MDHEN and CDR2 SYDVKM come from the germline V gene. CDR3 sequence (DNA): TGTGCCAGCAATAGCGGAGTCGGAGAGACCCAGTACTTC. Translating gives CASNSGVGETQYF.

Points on this clone: This likely stems from a read error, as it lies one base from a far larger clone. V gene TRBV28 combines with J gene TRBJ2-1, with a weak D call TRBD2 (5 bases). The germline V and J ends were trimmed by 4 bases and 1 base, with 14 bases remaining between them. Germline lookup yields CDR1 MDHEN and CDR2 SYDVKM. The CDR3 is 16 amino acids. The CDR3 coding sequence is TGTGCCAGCAGTTACCCTAACGGAGGTTCCTACAATGAGCAGTTCTTC. This translates into CASSYPNGGSYNEQFF.

This sequence joins TRBV19 and TRBJ2-4; D call uncertain. The germline V and J ends were trimmed by 5 bases and 6 bases, with 8 bases remaining between them. The germline gives CDR1 LNHDA, CDR2 SQIVND (reference sequence). The CDR3 contains 12 residues. CDR3: CASSGVGNIQYF. Written as DNA, the CDR3 is TGTGCCAGTAGTGGGGTTGGAAACATTCAGTACTTC.

This chain connects TRBV9 to TRBJ2-5; 14 bases fit TRBD2. The end of the DNA aligns better with TRBJ2-7, so the J call may be wrong. CDR3 length: 17 amino acids. CDR1 and CDR2 from the germline V gene are SGDLS and YYNGEE. CDR3 coding DNA: TGTGCCAGCAGCCCCAAAAGGACTAGCGGGAGGTCCTACGAGCAGTACTTC. Protein product: CASSPKRTSGRSYEQYF.

This sequence joins TRBV5-1 and TRBJ2-1, with D perhaps given as TRBD1 or TRBD2 (5 bases each). V lost 4 bases and J 9 bases, leaving 20 bases between the germline ends. The germline gives CDR1 SGHRS, CDR2 YFSETQ. The CDR3 has 15 amino acids. In DNA, the CDR3 is TGCGCCAGCAGCCCGGGACCCCCAGTAGGTGGTGAGCAGTTCTTC. This translates into CASSPGPPVGGEQFF.

This chain uses TRBV10-3 with TRBJ2-1; 9 bases are shared with TRBD2. J was trimmed by 5 bases and V by 10 bases; bases with no gene match: 6. The germline V gene has CDR1 ENHRY and CDR2 SYGVKD. This CDR3 spans 13 amino acids. This CDR3 is CATQRGANNEQFF. CDR3 nucleotides: TGTGCCACCCAGCGGGGGGCCAACAATGAGCAGTTCTTC.

The V gene is TRBV25-1, the J gene TRBJ1-1, with unresolved D. CDR1 MGHDK and CDR2 SYGVNS come from the germline V gene. With 6 bases removed from V and 0 bases from J, the gap between germline ends came to 2 bases. The CDR3 has 11 amino acids. The CDR3 protein is CASSMNTEAFF. CDR3 DNA: TGTGCCAGCAGCATGAACACTGAAGCTTTCTTT.

The chain uses TRBV7-2 and TRBJ1-2, with 8 nucleotides matching TRBD1. The CDR3 is 14 amino acids. Germline trimming cut 5 bases from V and 7 bases from J; bases unmatched to any gene: 9. Germline assignment: CDR1 SGHTA and CDR2 FQGNSA. The CDR3 DNA sequence: TGTGCCAGCAGCAGCGGACAGGGCCGTGCTGGCTACACCTTC. Protein sequence: CASSSGQGRAGYTF.

The genes are TRBV18 and TRBJ2-2, with 10 positions matching TRBD1. Germline values: CDR1 KGHSH, CDR2 LQKENI. V lost 4 bases, J lost 5 bases, and 13 bases stayed unmatched. The CDR3 runs 18 residues. The CDR3 DNA reads as TGTGCCAGCTCACGACAGGGGGCGCTTGGAATGGTGACCGGGGAGCTGTTTTTT. It codes for CASSRQGALGMVTGELFF. The whole variable domain, filled in from reference TRBV18 and TRBJ2-2, reads NAGVMQNPRHLVRRRGQEARLRCSPMKGHSHVYWYRQLPEEGLKFMVYLQKENIIDESGMPKERFSAEFPKEGPSILRIQQVVRGDSAAYFCASSRQGALGMVTGELFFGEGSRLTVL.

This clone was picked up many times. The chain recombines TRBV9 with TRBJ2-1; D gene unclear. Deletions cut 2 bases from V and 5 bases from J, with 14 bases between. Germline lookup yields CDR1 SGDLS and CDR2 YYNGEE. The CDR3 runs to 15 residues. The CDR3 DNA is TGTGCCAGCAGCGTGAGTGGGTGGATTGACAATGAGCAGTTCTTC. This gives the protein CASSVSGWIDNEQFF.

The chain recombines TRBV5-1 with TRBJ1-1; weak D call: TRBD1 (6 bases). The CDR3 is made up of 15 amino acids. V gave up 0 bases and J gave up 1 base, with 10 bases separating them. Looked up from germline, CDR1 is SGHRS and CDR2 is YFSETQ. This chain's CDR3 is CASSLVPGANTEAFF. The CDR3 region has the DNA TGCGCCAGCAGCTTGGTTCCGGGGGCGAACACTGAAGCTTTCTTT. Supplemented by reference TRBV5-1 and TRBJ1-1, the full variable domain reads KAGVTQTPRYLIKTRGQQVTLSCSPISGHRSVSWYQQTPGQGLQFLFEYFSETQRNKGNFPGRFSGRQFSNSRSEMNVSTLELGDSALYLCASSLVPGANTEAFFGQGTRLTVV.

V and J are TRBV30 and TRBJ2-7, with 9 bases matching TRBD1. With 2 bases clipped from V and 6 bases from J, the junction kept 17 bases outside the gene matches. CDR1 and CDR2 (germline): GTSNPN, SVGIG (reference sequence). The CDR3 spans 17 residues. The CDR3 region is CAWSPWTGVGKESEQYF. The CDR3 DNA follows: TGTGCCTGGAGTCCCTGGACAGGGGTTGGAAAGGAGAGCGAGCAGTACTTC.

For the CDR3, the DNA is TGTGCCACGGCGGGAGGGCCCGGCACAGATACGCAGTATTTT. As protein: CATAGGPGTDTQYF. J is TRBJ2-3 and V is TRBV28; 9 nucleotides align to TRBD2. The CDR3 loop spans 14 amino acids. Trimming took 10 bases from V and 1 from J; bases not matched to a gene: 6. From germline, CDR1 is MDHEN and CDR2 SYDVKM. Variable domain in full (rest from reference TRBV28 and TRBJ2-3): DVKVTQSSRYLVKRTGEKVFLECVQDMDHENMFWYRQDPGLGLRLIYFSYDVKMKEKGDIPEGYSVSREKKERFSLILESASTNQTSMYLCATAGGPGTDTQYFGPGTRLTVL.